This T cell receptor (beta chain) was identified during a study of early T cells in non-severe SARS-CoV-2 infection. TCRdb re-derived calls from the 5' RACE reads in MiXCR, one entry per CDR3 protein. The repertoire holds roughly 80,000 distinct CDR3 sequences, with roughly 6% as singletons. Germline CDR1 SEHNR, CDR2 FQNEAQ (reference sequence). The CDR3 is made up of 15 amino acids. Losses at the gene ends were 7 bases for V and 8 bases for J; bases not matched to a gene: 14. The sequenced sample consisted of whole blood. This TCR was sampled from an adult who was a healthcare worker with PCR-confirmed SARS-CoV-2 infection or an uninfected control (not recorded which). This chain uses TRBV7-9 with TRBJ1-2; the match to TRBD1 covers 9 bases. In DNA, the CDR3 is TGTGCCAGCATCATTTGGGGACAGGGTACCTCCGGCTACACCTTC. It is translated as CASIIWGQGTSGYTF.